The T cell receptor beta chain under discussion was sequenced for a study of blood T cell repertoires in COVID-19. Study-wide context: Sites in the United States, Italy and Spain provided acute and convalescent COVID-19 samples. The cDNA or gDNA used as material had been derived from T cells, B-cell-depleted T cells, or PBMCs.

In the original processing: Cell counts per sample came from amplifying reference gene primers. Only in-frame clones appear in the TCRdb table, and some are missing; sequencing was by immunoSEQ multiplex PCR. V and J calls and clone size are as listed in that table; D and trimming were resolved from the DNA. Of about 50,000 clones in the sample, approximately 92% were seen once. The sequence was collected from a man aged 50-60 years with active COVID-19. Sequences were obtained from peripheral blood.

CDR3 DNA: TGTGCCAGCTCACCAGGAGCGAGTCAGCCCCAGCATTTT. Its protein product is CASSPGASQPQHF. The chain carries TRBV18 and TRBJ1-5; D is uncertain. The V gene lost 2 bases and the J gene lost 6 bases, with 8 bases spanning the gap. Germline CDR1 is KGHSH and CDR2 is LQKENI. CDR3 size: 13 residues.